These 10 T cell receptor beta chains came from one sample sequenced in a study of CD8+ T cells in alopecia areata. Reverse transcription of extracted RNA yielded cDNA, which provided the sequencing template. TCRdb's table, derived via immunoSEQ multiplex PCR, lists solely in-frame clones and lacks some. This table has around 200,000 clones, 64% appearing once. Treatment noted: oral pan-JAK inhibitor, 5-10 mg twice daily. Sequences were derived from CD4+ T cells sorted from blood, sampled at week 4, from a patient treated with tofacitinib. The receptors here all came from a human donor with alopecia areata.

This chain uses TRBV7-9 with TRBJ1-1; D gene uncertain. The V gene lost 5 bases and the J gene lost 1 base, with 11 bases spanning the gap. Germline-derived CDR1 and CDR2 are SEHNR and FQNEAQ (reference sequence). The length of the CDR3 is 14 residues. In DNA form, the CDR3 reads TGTGCCAGCAGCAACCTTGGGAGGAACACTGAAGCTTTCTTT. Its translation is CASSNLGRNTEAFF.

The chain uses TRBV7-6 and TRBJ2-7, with D perhaps TRBD2 (5 bases). This CDR3 has 17 residues. Germline V gene data show CDR1 as SGHVS and CDR2 as FNYEAQ. Trimming stripped 5 bases from V and 9 bases from J, with 29 bases between. The CDR3 bases are TGTGCCAGCAGCGAGACCTCCGGCCTCTCCCCTTCCGGAGGGCAGTACTTC. Translation gives CASSETSGLSPSGGQYF.

The chain joins TRBV7-8 to TRBJ1-2, with D possibly TRBD1 on 6 matching bases. Germline V gene data show CDR1 as SGHVS and CDR2 as FQNEAQ. Trimming left V 4 bases short and J 8 bases short, with 17 bases between. This CDR3 is 14 amino acids long. The CDR3 protein is CASSSGGTLLGYTF. CDR3 in DNA: TGTGCCAGCAGCTCCGGAGGGACACTCTTGGGCTACACCTTC.

The V gene is TRBV2, the J gene TRBJ1-5; D not certain. V lost 6 bases to trimming and J lost 0 bases, with 12 bases between them. The CDR3 length is 15 residues. Germline CDR1 and CDR2: SNHLY and FYNNEI. CDR3 residues: CASRELGSSNQPQHF. The DNA for the CDR3 is TGTGCCAGCAGAGAACTCGGCAGTAGCAATCAGCCCCAGCATTTT. The whole variable domain, remainder taken from reference TRBV2 and TRBJ1-5, is EPEVTQTPSHQVTQMGQEVILRCVPISNHLYFYWYRQILGQKVEFLVSFYNNEISEKSEIFDDQFSVERPDGSNFTLKIRSTKLEDSAMYFCASRELGSSNQPQHFGDGTRLSIL.

This clone appeared a few times. The chain uses TRBV7-2 and TRBJ1-2; no reliable D call. The ends were cut back, 7 bases at V and 4 bases at J, with 10 bases in the middle. The length of the CDR3 is 12 residues. The germline V gene encodes CDR1 SGHTA and CDR2 FQGNSA. Written as DNA, the CDR3 is TGTGCCAGCACCCTGGCCCCCTATGGCTACACCTTC. Protein product: CASTLAPYGYTF.

This clone was observed a few times. The V and J genes are TRBV7-6 and TRBJ1-2; perhaps TRBD1 as D (5 bases). Germline V gives CDR1 SGHVS, CDR2 FNYEAQ. The V end lost 4 bases, the J end lost 4 bases, and 16 bases lay between the germline ends. CDR3 length equals 15 residues. This CDR3 is CASSSPGGGSYGYTF. As DNA, the CDR3 is TGTGCCAGCAGCTCGCCGGGGGGAGGGTCCTATGGCTACACCTTC.

The chain uses TRBV30 and TRBJ1-5; tentative D call: TRBD1 (6 bases). With 2 bases removed from V and 4 bases from J, the gap between germline ends came to 9 bases. The CDR3 loop spans 13 amino acids. Germline CDR1 GTSNPN, CDR2 SVGIG (reference sequence). CDR3 loop: CAWSNRDNQPQHF. The CDR3 region has the DNA TGTGCCTGGAGTAACAGGGATAATCAGCCCCAGCATTTT.

V and J are TRBV11-2 and TRBJ1-2; D gene uncertain. Trimming took off 4 bases at V and 2 bases at J, with 8 bases between the two ends. The length of the CDR3 is 13 residues. Germline assignment: CDR1 SGHAT and CDR2 FQNNGV. The CDR3 coding sequence is TGTGCCAGCAGCTCTGGACCGAACTATGGCTACACCTTC. This codes for CASSSGPNYGYTF.

V and J are TRBV5-1 and TRBJ2-3; TRBD2 agrees at 12 bases. CDR3 length equals 16 residues. Germline assignment: CDR1 SGHRS and CDR2 YFSETQ. Unmatched junction bases numbered 4, after V lost 3 bases and J lost 2 bases. The CDR3 region has the DNA TGCGCCAGCAGCTCAGGACTAGCGGGGTACACAGATACGCAGTATTTT. Residues: CASSSGLAGYTDTQYF.

This clone was found a few times. The chain recombines TRBV20-1 with TRBJ2-5; D is unclear. V lost 7 bases and J lost 5, with 11 bases in between. CDR1 is DFQATT, CDR2 SNEGSKA, per germline (reference sequence). The CDR3 is 11 amino acids. The CDR3 DNA sequence: TGCAGTGTAGAGGTCGGCGAGACCCAGTACTTC. Its translation is CSVEVGETQYF.